The clone carrying this T cell receptor (beta chain) turned up a few times. This entry is derived from a study of regulatory T cells in long-lasting Graves disease. V was shortened by 10 bases and J by 0 bases, with 9 bases between the two germline ends. The germline CDR1 and CDR2 sequences are MGHRA and YSYEKL. The CDR3 contains 13 residues. As for time point: newly diagnosed GD, antithyroid drugs for less than 3 months. RNA isolated from PBMCs was used to make the TCR library. Building of the TCR beta libraries involved iRepertoire HTBI primers and Arm-PCR of CDR3 regions. Via MiXCR, TCRdb re-called the multiplex PCR reads, giving one row per CDR3 protein. The sample shows more than 300,000 distinct CDR3 sequences, 15% to 17% of them seen only once.

Material: peripheral blood mononuclear cells (PBMCs), obtained at new diagnosis, from a patient treated with antithyroid drugs. The chain joins TRBV4-1 to TRBJ1-4, with a possible D match to TRBD1 (6 bases). This sequence originates from a female donor with Graves disease. CDR3 sequence: CANRVPTNEKLFF. In DNA form, the CDR3 reads TGCGCCAACAGGGTCCCAACTAATGAAAAACTGTTTTTT.